This TCR beta chain was profiled in a study of cytomegalovirus exposure and HLA in healthy donors. Whole-study context: The 120 validation repertoires and the roughly 690 first-cohort repertoires shared a platform, a later analysis reported. The study's findings and limits: As was reported, the classifier diagnosed cytomegalovirus status with high specificity and sensitivity. In vitro work confirmed that a few CMV-associated chains recognize CMV antigens. Subsequent analysis revealed that first-cohort TCR clusters tended to co-occur in the 90 to 150 validation repertoires.

The repertoire was sequenced with immunoSEQ multiplex PCR; TCRdb's copy has only in-frame clones and lacks some. This table has about 130,000 clones, roughly four fifths appearing once. The CDR3 spans 14 residues. CDR1 and CDR2 (germline): SGHRS, YFSETQ. Remarks on this clone: Its antigen is as yet unknown. The junction departs from the called germline gene at one end, perhaps through a read error.

The sequencing sample was made of PBMCs. The TCR originated in a man younger than 40 in good health and CMV-seropositive. This sequence joins TRBV5-1 and TRBJ1-1; 9 bases align to TRBD1. This chain's CDR3 is CASRLGQGNTEAFF. The DNA for the CDR3 is TGCGCCAGCAGGTTGGGACAGGGGAACACTGAAGCTTTCTTT.